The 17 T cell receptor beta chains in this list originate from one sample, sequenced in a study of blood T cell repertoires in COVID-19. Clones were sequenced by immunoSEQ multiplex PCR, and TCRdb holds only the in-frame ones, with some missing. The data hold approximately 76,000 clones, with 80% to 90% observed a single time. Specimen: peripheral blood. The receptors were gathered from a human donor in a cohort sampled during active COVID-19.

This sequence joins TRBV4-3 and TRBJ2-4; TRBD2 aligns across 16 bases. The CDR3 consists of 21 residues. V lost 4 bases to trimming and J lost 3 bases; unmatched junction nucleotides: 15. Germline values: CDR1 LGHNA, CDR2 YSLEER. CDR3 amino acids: CASSRPGTSGRVQTHKNIQYF. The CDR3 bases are TGCGCCAGCAGCCGGCCGGGGACTAGCGGGAGGGTACAAACACACAAAAACATTCAGTACTTC.

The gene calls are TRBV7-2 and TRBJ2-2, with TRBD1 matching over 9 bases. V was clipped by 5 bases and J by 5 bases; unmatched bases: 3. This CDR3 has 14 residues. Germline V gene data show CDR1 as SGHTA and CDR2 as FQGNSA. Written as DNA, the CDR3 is TGTGCCAGCAGCCTCGGACAGGGGACCGGGGAGCTGTTTTTT. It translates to CASSLGQGTGELFF.

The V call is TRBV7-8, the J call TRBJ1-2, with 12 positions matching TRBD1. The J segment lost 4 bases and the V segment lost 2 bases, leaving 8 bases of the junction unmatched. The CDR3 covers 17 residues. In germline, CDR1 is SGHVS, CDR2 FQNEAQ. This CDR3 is CASSLLGQGADFYGYTF. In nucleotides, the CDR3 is TGTGCCAGCAGCTTACTGGGACAGGGGGCCGACTTCTATGGCTACACCTTC.

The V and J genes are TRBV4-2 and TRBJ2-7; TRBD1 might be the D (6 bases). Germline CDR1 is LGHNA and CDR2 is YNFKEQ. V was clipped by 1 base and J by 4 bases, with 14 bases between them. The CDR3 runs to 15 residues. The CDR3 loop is CASSQVVGAPYEQYF. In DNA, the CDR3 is TGTGCCAGCAGCCAAGTGGTGGGGGCGCCGTACGAGCAGTACTTC.

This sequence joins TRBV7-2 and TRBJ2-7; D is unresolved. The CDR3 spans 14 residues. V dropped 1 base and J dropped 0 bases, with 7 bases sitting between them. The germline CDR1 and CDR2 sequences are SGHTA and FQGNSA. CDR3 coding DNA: TGTGCCAGCAGCTTAGGAAGGAGCTCCTACGAGCAGTACTTC. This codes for CASSLGRSSYEQYF.

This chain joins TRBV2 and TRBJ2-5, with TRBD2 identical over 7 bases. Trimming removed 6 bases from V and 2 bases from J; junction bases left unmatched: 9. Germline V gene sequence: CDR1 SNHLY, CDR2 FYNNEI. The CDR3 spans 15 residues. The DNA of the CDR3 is TGTGCCAGCAGCCCCGGCAGCGGGATACAAGAGACCCAGTACTTC. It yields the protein CASSPGSGIQETQYF.

CDR3 sequence reads: CASSVTSGGRETQYF. The DNA of the CDR3 is TGTGCCAGCAGCGTAACTAGCGGGGGGCGTGAGACCCAGTACTTC. The chain links TRBV7-2 to TRBJ2-5, with 12 nucleotides matching TRBD2. CDR3 size: 15 residues. The V gene end was trimmed by 5 bases and the J gene end by 5 bases; junction bases not matched to a gene: 6. Per germline, CDR1 SGHTA and CDR2 FQGNSA.

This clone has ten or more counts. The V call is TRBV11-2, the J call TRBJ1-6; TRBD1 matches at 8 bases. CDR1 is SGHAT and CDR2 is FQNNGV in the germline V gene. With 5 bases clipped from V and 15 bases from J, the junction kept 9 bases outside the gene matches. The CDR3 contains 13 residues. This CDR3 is CASSPGQGLLLHF. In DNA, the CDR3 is TGTGCCAGCAGCCCCGGACAGGGTCTTCTCCTCCACTTT.

CDR3 residues: CASSPPGVVTGELFF. In nucleotides, the CDR3 is TGTGCCAGCAGCCCCCCAGGGGTGGTCACCGGGGAGCTGTTTTTT. The chain is built from TRBV7-2 and TRBJ2-2, with D tentatively TRBD1 (6 bases). The V and J ends lost 5 bases and 4 bases respectively, with 14 bases between them. There are 15 residues in the CDR3. In germline, CDR1 is SGHTA, CDR2 FQGNSA. The whole variable domain, filled in from reference TRBV7-2 and TRBJ2-2, reads GAGVSQSPSNKVTEKGKDVELRCDPISGHTALYWYRQSLGQGLEFLIYFQGNSAPDKSGLPSDRFSAERTGGSVSTLTIQRTQQEDSAVYLCASSPPGVVTGELFFGEGSRLTVL.

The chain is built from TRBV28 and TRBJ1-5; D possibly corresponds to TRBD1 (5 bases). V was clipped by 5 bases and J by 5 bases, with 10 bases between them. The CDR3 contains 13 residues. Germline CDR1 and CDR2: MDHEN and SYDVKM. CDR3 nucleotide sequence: TGTGCCAGCAGTCGGGGGTTCGATCAGCCCCAGCATTTT. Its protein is CASSRGFDQPQHF.

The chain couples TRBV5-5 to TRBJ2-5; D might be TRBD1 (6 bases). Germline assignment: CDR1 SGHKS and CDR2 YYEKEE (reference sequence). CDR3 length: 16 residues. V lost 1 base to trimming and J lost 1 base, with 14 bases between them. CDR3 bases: TGTGCCAGCAGCTTGACCCCGACAGGAGCCCAAGAGACCCAGTACTTC. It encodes CASSLTPTGAQETQYF.

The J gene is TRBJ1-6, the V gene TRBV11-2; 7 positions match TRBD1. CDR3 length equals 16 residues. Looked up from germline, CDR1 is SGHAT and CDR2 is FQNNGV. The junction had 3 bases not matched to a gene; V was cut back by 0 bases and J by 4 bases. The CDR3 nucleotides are TGTGCCAGCAGCTTAGAAGGGACAGCTTATAATTCACCCCTCCACTTT. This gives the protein CASSLEGTAYNSPLHF.

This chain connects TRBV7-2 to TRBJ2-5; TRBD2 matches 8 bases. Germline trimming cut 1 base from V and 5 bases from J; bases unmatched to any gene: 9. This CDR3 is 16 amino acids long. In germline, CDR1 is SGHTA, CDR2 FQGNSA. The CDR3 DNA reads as TGTGCCAGCAGCTTAGGGTCAGCGGGAGTTGTCGAGACCCAGTACTTC. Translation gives CASSLGSAGVVETQYF.

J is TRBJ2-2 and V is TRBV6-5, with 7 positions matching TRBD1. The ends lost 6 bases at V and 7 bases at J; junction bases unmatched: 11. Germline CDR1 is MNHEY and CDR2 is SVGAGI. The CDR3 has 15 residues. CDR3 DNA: TGTGCCAGCAGCGCGCTAGGGGGCATGGGCGGGGAGCTGTTTTTT. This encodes CASSALGGMGGELFF.

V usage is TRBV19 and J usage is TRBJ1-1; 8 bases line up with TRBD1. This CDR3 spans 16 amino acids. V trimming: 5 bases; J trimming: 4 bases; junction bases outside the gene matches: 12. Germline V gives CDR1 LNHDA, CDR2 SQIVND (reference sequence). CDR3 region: CASSEGQVPGGTEAFF. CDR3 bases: TGTGCCAGTAGTGAGGGACAGGTCCCAGGGGGCACTGAAGCTTTCTTT.

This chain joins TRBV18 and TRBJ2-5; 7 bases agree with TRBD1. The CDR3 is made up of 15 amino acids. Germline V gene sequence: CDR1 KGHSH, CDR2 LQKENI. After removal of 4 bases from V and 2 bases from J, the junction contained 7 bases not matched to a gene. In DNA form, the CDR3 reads TGTGCCAGCTCACTAGGCCTCAGGGGGCAAGAGACCCAGTACTTC. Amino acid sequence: CASSLGLRGQETQYF.

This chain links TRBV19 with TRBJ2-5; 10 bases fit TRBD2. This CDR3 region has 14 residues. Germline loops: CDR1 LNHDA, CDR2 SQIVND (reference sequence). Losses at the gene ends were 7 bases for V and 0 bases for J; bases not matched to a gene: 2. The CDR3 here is CASKTSGYQETQYF. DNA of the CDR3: TGTGCCAGTAAGACTAGCGGGTACCAAGAGACCCAGTACTTC.